This T cell receptor (beta chain) was captured by sequencing in a study of CD8+CD57+ T cells in acquired aplastic anemia. Patients selected for sequencing had displayed CD8+CD57+ cell expansion by flow cytometry. Germline V CDR1 and CDR2: SGHNT, YENEEA. This CDR3 has 11 amino acids. With 9 bases removed from V and 6 bases from J, the gap between germline ends came to 9 bases. This clonotype showed up just once. The use of genomic DNA as template underpinned the TCR beta VDJ and CDR3 profiling. A single record per CDR3 protein comes from TCRdb applying MiXCR to the reads. The sample has around 200,000 distinct CDR3 sequences, 48% seen once.

The gene calls are TRBV11-3 and TRBJ2-1, with D possibly TRBD1 on 5 matching bases. Source material: sorted CD4+, CD8+, or CD8+CD57+ T cells (not recorded which) from PBMCs. This TCR came from a human donor with aplastic anemia. The CDR3 here is CARKGCNEQFF. The CDR3 bases are TGTGCCAGGAAGGGGTGCAATGAGCAGTTCTTC.